The clone carrying this T cell receptor (beta chain) was detected a few times. The data derive from a study of blood T cell repertoires in COVID-19. The germline gives CDR1 MNHNS, CDR2 SASEGT. The CDR3 is 17 amino acids. The V end lost 4 bases, the J end lost 4 bases, and 22 bases lay between the germline ends. Clones were read by immunoSEQ multiplex PCR, and TCRdb kept only the in-frame ones, dropping some. This sample has 200,000 to 300,000 clones; about 88% occur once, and the top ten carry roughly 1.8%. This chain connects TRBV6-1 to TRBJ1-1, with D maybe TRBD1 (5 bases). This clonotype originated in a man aged 25-40 years with active or convalescent COVID-19. Sequenced: peripheral blood. The CDR3 DNA is TGTGCCAGCAGTGCGGCGGCCAGGGTGATATCTAGCACTGAAGCTTTCTTT. This sequence encodes CASSAAARVISSTEAFF.